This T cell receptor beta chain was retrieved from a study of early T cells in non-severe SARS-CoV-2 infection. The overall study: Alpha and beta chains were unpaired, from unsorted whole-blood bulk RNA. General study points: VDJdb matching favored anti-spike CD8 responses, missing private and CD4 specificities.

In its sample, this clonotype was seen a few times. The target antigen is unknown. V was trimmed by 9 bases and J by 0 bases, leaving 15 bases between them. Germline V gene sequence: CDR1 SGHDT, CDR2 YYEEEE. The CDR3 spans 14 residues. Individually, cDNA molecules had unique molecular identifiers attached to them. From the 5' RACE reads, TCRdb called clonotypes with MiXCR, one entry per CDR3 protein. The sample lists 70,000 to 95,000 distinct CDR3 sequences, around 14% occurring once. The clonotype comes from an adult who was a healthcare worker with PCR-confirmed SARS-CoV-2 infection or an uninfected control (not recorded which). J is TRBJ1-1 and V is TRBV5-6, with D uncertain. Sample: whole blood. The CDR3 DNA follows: TGTGCCACCCGAGCGGCAGGCATGAACACTGAAGCTTTCTTT. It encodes CATRAAGMNTEAFF.